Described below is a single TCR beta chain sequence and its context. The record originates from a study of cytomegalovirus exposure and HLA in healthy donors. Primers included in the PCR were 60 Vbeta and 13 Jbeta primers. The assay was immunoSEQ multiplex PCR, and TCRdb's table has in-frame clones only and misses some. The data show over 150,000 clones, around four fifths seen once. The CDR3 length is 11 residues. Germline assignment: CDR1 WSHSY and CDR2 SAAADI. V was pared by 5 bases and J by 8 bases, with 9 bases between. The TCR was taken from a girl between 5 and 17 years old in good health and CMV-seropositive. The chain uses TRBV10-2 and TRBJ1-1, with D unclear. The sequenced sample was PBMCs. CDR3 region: CASSWGGEAFF. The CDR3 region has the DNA TGCGCCAGCAGTTGGGGAGGGGAAGCTTTCTTT.